One and the same sample provided the 2 T cell receptor beta chains below, sequenced in a study of T cells in Graves' hyperthyroidism and ophthalmopathy. Researchers amplified the TCR beta CDR3 regions from RNA transcripts. First-round RT-PCR with HTBI primers amplified the TCR CDR3 region. TCRdb called the multiplex PCR reads again in MiXCR, with one record for every CDR3 protein. The table has about half a million distinct CDR3 sequences, more than 20% seen once. Sequenced: blood. Receptors originate from a man aged 18 to 30 with Graves' hyperthyroidism.

A note on this clonotype: A clone one base away is much larger, so this may be a read error. The gene calls are TRBV6-2 or TRBV6-3 and TRBJ1-1; D remains ambiguous. CDR1 MNHEY and CDR2 SVGEGT come from the germline V gene. CDR3 length equals 13 residues. V was clipped by 2 bases and J by 3 bases, with 7 bases between them. The CDR3 protein is CASSYDIHTEAFF. The CDR3 bases are TGTGCCAGCAGTTACGACATTCACACTGAAGCTTTCTTT.

This clonotype came up many times. The chain carries TRBV7-2 and TRBJ2-7; TRBD2 matches 7 bases. The V segment lost 1 base and the J segment 0 bases; nucleotides outside the gene matches: 3. The CDR3 covers 15 residues. Germline V gene lookup returns CDR1 SGHTA and CDR2 FQGNSA. In DNA form, the CDR3 reads TGTGCCAGCAGCTTAGTGGGGGGGAGCTCCTACGAGCAGTACTTC. Encoded protein: CASSLVGGSSYEQYF.